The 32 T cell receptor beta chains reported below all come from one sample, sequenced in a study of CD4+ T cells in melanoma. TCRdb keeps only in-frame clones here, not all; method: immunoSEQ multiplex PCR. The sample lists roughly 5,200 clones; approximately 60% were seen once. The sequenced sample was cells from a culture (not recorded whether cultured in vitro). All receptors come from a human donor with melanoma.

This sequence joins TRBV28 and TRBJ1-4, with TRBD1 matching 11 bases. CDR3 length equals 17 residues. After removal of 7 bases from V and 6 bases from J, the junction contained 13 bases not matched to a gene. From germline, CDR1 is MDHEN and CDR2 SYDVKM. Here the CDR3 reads CASTRVPGQGGHEKLFF. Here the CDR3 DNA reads TGTGCCAGCACCAGAGTCCCGGGACAGGGGGGGCATGAAAAACTGTTTTTT.

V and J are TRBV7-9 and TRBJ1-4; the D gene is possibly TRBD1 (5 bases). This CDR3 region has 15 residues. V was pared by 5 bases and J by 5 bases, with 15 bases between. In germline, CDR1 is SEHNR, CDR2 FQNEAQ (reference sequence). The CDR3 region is CASSMPGRGNEKLFF. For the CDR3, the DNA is TGTGCCAGCAGCATGCCGGGACGGGGGAATGAAAAACTGTTTTTT.

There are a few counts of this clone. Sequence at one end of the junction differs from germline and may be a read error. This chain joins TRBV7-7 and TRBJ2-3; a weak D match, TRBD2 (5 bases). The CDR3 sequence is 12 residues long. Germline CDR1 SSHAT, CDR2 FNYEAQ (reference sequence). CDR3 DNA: TGTGCTAGCAGCCCCGAGGGAGATACGCAGTATTTT. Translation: CASSPEGDTQYF.

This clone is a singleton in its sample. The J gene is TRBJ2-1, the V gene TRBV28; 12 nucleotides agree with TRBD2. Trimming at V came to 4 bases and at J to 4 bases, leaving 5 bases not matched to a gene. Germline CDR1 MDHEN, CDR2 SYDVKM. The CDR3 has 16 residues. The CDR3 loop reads CASSSTLAGGYNEQFF. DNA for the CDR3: TGTGCCAGCAGTTCGACACTAGCGGGGGGTTACAATGAGCAGTTCTTC.

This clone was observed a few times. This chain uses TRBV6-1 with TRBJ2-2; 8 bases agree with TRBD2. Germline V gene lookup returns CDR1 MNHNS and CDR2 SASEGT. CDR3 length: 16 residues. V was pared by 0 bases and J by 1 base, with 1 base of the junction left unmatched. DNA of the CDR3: TGTGCCAGCAGTGAAGCGCTAGCGGGGAACACCGGGGAGCTGTTTTTT. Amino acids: CASSEALAGNTGELFF.

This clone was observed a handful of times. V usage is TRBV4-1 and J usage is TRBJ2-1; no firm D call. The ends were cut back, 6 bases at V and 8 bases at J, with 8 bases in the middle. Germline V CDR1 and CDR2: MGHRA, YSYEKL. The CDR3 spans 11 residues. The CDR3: CASRVGDEQFF. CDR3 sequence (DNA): TGCGCCAGCAGGGTAGGTGATGAGCAGTTCTTC.

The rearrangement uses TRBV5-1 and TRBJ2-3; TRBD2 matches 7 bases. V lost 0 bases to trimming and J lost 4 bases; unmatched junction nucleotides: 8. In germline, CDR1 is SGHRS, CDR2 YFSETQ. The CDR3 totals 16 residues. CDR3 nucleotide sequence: TGCGCCAGCAGCTTGGGGCGGGGGATACGGGCAGATACGCAGTATTTT. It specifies CASSLGRGIRADTQYF.

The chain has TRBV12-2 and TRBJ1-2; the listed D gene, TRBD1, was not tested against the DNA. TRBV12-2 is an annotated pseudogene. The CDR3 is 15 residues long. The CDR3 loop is CASRLAWTVDYGYTF. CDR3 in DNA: TGTGCAAGTCGCTTAGCGTGGACAGTCGACTATGGCTACACCTTC.

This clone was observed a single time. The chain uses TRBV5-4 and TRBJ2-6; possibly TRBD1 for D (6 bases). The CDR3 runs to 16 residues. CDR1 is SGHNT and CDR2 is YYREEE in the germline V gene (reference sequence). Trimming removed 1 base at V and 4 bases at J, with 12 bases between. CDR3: CASSLHRVGGANVLTF. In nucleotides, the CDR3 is TGTGCCAGCAGCTTGCACAGGGTCGGCGGGGCCAACGTCCTGACTTTC.

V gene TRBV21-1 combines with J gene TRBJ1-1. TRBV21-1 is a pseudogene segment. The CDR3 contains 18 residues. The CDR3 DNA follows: TGTGCCAGCAGCAAAGGGACCCCACGGGGGGTCCCGAACACTGAAGCTTTCTTT. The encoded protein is CASSKGTPRGVPNTEAFF.

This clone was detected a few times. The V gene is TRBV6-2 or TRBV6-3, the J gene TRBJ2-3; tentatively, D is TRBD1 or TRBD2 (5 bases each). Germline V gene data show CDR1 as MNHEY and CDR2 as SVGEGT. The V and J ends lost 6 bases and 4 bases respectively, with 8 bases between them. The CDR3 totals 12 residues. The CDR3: CASSRDADTQYF. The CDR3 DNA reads TGTGCCAGCAGCAGGGACGCAGATACGCAGTATTTT.

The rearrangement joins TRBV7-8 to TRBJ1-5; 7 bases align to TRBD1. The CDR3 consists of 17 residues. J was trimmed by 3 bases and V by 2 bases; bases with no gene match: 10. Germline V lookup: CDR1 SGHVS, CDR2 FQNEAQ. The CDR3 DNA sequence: TGTGCCAGCAGCTTACCCGTCCGGGACAGATTCAATCAGCCCCAGCATTTT. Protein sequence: CASSLPVRDRFNQPQHF.

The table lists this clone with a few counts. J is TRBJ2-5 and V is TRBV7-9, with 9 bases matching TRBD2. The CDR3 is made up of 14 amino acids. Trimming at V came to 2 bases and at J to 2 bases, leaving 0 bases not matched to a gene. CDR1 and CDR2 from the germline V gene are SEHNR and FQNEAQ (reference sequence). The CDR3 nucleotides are TGTGCCAGCAGCTTAACTAGCGGGCAAGAGACCCAGTACTTC. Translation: CASSLTSGQETQYF.

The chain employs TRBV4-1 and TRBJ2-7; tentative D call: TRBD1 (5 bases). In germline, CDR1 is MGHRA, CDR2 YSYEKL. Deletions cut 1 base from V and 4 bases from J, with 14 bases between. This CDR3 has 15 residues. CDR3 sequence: CASSQAQGVLYEQYF. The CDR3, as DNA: TGCGCCAGCAGCCAAGCGCAGGGTGTCCTATACGAGCAGTACTTC.

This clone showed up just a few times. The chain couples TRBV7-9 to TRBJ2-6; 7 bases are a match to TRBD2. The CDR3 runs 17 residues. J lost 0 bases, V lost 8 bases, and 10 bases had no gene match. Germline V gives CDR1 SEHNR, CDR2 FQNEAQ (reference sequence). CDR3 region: CASSLSGANSGANVLTF. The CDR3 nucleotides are TGTGCCAGCTCCCTAAGCGGGGCGAACTCTGGGGCCAACGTCCTGACTTTC.

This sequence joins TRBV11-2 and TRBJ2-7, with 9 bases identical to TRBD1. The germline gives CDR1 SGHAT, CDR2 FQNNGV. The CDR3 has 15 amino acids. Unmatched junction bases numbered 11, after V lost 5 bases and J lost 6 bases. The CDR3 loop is CASSTTGTGNVEQYF. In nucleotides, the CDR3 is TGTGCCAGCAGCACCACCGGGACAGGGAACGTCGAGCAGTACTTC.

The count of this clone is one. The CDR3 DNA reads as TGTGCCAGTAGTCCCCGGAGGAGCGGGGGGGCCAGGGATACGCAGTATTTT. Protein sequence: CASSPRRSGGARDTQYF. The genes are TRBV19 and TRBJ2-3; 10 bases map to TRBD2. CDR1 LNHDA and CDR2 SQIVND come from the germline V gene (reference sequence). The CDR3 is 17 amino acids. Unmatched junction bases numbered 14, after V lost 5 bases and J lost 6 bases.

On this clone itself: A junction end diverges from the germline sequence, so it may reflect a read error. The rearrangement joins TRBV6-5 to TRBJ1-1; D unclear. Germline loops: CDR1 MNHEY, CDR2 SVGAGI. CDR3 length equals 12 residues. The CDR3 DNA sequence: TGTGCCAGCACCCAAATCTACACTAAAGCTTTCTTT. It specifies CASTQIYTKAFF.

The CDR3 reads CAWTTSYEQYF. DNA of the CDR3: TGTGCCTGGACGACCTCCTACGAGCAGTACTTC. The gene calls are TRBV30 and TRBJ2-7; no clear D. This CDR3 comprises 11 residues. Germline V lookup: CDR1 GTSNPN, CDR2 SVGIG (reference sequence). V shed 4 bases and J shed 0 bases, with 4 bases lying between them.

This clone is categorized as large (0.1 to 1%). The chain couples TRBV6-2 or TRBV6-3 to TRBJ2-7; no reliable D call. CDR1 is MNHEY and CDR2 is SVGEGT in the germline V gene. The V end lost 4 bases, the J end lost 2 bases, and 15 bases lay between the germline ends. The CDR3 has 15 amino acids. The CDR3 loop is CASSSYLGNTYEQYF. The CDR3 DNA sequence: TGTGCCAGCAGTTCGTATCTAGGGAACACCTACGAGCAGTACTTC.

The CDR3 DNA reads as TGTGCCATCAGTGGGGCTTTAGGACAGGGGATAAATGAGCAGTTCTTC. This gives the protein CAISGALGQGINEQFF. The chain joins TRBV10-3 to TRBJ2-1; TRBD1 agrees at 9 bases. V lost 4 bases to trimming and J lost 7 bases; unmatched junction nucleotides: 11. Germline loops: CDR1 ENHRY, CDR2 SYGVKD. The CDR3 sequence is 16 residues long.

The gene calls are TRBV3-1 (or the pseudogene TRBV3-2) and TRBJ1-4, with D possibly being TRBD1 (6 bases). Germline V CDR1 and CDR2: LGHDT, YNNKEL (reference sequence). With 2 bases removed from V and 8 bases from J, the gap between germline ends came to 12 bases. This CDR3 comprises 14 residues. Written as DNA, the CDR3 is TGTGCCAGCAGCCAATGGGGGGCGGAGGAAAAACTGTTTTTT. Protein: CASSQWGAEEKLFF.

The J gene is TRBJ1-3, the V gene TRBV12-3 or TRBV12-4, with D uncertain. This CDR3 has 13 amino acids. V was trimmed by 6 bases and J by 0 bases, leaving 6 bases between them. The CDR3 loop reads CASSPGSGNTIYF. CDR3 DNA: TGTGCCAGCAGCCCAGGCTCTGGAAACACCATATATTTT.

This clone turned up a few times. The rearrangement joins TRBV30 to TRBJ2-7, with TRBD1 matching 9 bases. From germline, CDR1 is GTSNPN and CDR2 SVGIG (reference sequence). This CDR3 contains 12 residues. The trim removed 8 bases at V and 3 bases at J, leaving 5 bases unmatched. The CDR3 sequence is CAHQGQGYEQYF. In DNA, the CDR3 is TGTGCCCACCAGGGACAGGGCTACGAGCAGTACTTC. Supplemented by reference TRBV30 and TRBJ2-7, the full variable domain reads SQTIHQWPATLVQPVGSPLSLECTVEGTSNPNLYWYRQAAGRGLQLLFYSVGIGQISSEVPQNLSASRPQDRQFILSSKKLLLSDSGFYLCAHQGQGYEQYFGPGTRLTVT.

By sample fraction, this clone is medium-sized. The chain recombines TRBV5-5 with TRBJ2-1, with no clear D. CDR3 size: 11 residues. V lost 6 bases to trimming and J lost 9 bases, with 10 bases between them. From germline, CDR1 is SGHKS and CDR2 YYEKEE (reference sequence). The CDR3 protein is CASTEDGEQFF. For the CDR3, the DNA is TGTGCCAGCACCGAGGATGGTGAGCAGTTCTTC.

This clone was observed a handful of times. The CDR3 spells CASSISTGVAFNEQFF. The CDR3 DNA follows: TGTGCCAGCAGCATTTCGACTGGCGTCGCTTTCAATGAGCAGTTCTTC. The chain couples TRBV5-6 to TRBJ2-1; D ambiguous. V lost 4 bases, J lost 6 bases, and 20 bases lay in between. Germline CDR1 reads SGHDT; CDR2 reads YYEEEE. The CDR3 runs 16 residues.

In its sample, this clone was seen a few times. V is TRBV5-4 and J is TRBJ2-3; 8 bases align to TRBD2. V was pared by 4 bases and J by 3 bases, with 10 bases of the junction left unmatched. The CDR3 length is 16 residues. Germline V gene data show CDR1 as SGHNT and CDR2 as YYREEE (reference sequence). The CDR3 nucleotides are TGTGCCAGCAGCCCGTTAGCCGGGGGGGCAACAGATACGCAGTATTTT. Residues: CASSPLAGGATDTQYF.

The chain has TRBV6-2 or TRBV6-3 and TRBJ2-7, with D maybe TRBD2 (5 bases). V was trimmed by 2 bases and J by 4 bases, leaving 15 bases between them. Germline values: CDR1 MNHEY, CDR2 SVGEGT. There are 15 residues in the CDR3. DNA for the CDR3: TGTGCCAGCAGTTACCCTCCGGGTAGCGAGTACGAGCAGTACTTC. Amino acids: CASSYPPGSEYEQYF.

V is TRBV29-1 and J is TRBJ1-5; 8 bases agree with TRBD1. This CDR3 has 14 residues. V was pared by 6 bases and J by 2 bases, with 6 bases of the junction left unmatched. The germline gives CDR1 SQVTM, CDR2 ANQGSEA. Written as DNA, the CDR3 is TGCAGCGTGATCGAGACAGGGGGCAATCAGCCCCAGCATTTT. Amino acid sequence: CSVIETGGNQPQHF.

CDR3 residues: CASTSGTGGYEQYF. The CDR3 DNA reads as TGTGCCAGCACTTCCGGGACAGGGGGCTACGAGCAGTACTTC. The rearrangement joins TRBV27 to TRBJ2-7; 11 nucleotides agree with TRBD1. From germline, CDR1 is MNHEY and CDR2 SMNVEV (reference sequence). The CDR3 runs to 14 residues. V shed 7 bases and J 3 bases; nucleotides not matched to a gene: 5.

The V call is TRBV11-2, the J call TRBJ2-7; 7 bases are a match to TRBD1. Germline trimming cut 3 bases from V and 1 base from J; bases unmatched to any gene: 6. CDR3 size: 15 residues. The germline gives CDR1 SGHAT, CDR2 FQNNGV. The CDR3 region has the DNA TGTGCCAGCAGCTTCAACCGGGACAGTTCCTACGAGCAGTACTTC. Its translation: CASSFNRDSSYEQYF.

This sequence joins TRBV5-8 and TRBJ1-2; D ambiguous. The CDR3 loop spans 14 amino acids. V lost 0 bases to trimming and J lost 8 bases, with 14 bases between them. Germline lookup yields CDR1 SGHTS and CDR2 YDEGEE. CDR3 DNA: TGTGCCAGCAGCTTGGGGGTCGGGCCAGGCGGCTACACCTTC. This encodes CASSLGVGPGGYTF.